This T cell receptor (beta chain) was sequenced for a study of blood T cells in healthy people across ages (dated by TCRdb to 2015 to 2017). Study-wide context: In model experiments, template switching captured roughly one uniquely barcoded TCR beta cDNA molecule for every two T cells. The donors were divided into four age groups: young (average approximately 17 years), middle-aged (around 41), aged (approximately 59) and long-lived (about 79). Age-related changes in TCR beta repertoire diversity were measured in the study by deep sequencing normalized with unique cDNA molecular identifiers. For two donors (one aged 18 to 30 and one aged 80 or older), the study analyzed two additional independent replicas of 1 million unique cDNA reads from the same blood draw. To avoid experimental bias, donors of different ages were spread randomly across the sequencing lanes. Overall study outcomes, separate from this receptor: There was a strong correlation between observed TCR beta diversity and the percentage of naive T cells measured by flow cytometry. Because profiling used bulk unsorted PBMCs, naive and antigen-experienced compartments could not be compared conclusively. Estimates of total diversity based on one million sequenced T cells were considered lower bounds and underestimates. Because donor CMV infection status was unknown, age-related changes in expanded clonotypes were potentially confounded. The long-lived group showed more naive CD4+ T cells, fewer expanded clones and increased TCR diversity than the aged group, suggesting age selection. Observed TCR beta diversity per million T cells fell roughly linearly with age, and a significant reduction was already apparent by age roughly 40.

Library preparation was by 5' RACE. Sequenced using an Illumina HiSeq 2500. The second PCR ran for roughly 7 to 12 cycles and used a J-beta primer mix along with a sample-barcoded 5' primer. A unique molecular identifier was introduced onto each TCR beta cDNA molecule by a template-switch 5' adaptor carrying 12 random nucleotides. At least 2.5 million CDR3-containing paired-end reads were obtained from each sample. First-strand cDNA was synthesized from all RNA with the Mint cDNA synthesis kit, primed by a TRBC-specific oligonucleotide. Following uracil-DNA glycosylase treatment, all cDNA underwent a first 18-cycle PCR with the universal primers M1SS and BC2_uni_R. On the authors' methods: Each sample was normalized by randomly selecting 1 million high-quality reads, each carrying a distinct molecular identifier. Instead of being binned into consensus sequences, reads that shared molecular identifiers were thrown out. MiTCR, with a Q25 quality threshold and the strictest error-elimination algorithm, was used for CDR3 identification, clonotype clustering and error correction. A nonparametric unseen species model with Euler transformation was used to estimate lower-bound total TCR beta diversity. Using fastp trimming at Q25 and MiXCR clonotype assembly, TCRdb reanalyzed the public sequencing data and kept in-frame beta chains. Each entry is one CDR3 protein sequence, shown with its most common DNA and genes. TCRdb's processing, not the study's, gives the V and J calls here. The sample table records approximately 1,000,000 distinct CDR3 sequences; 35% to 50% of these occur just once. The top ten clones comprise 15% to 20% of the sample.

Systemically healthy Caucasian individuals from Russia, some 40 in total and aged roughly 6 to 100 years, were included as donors. Each donor gave 8 to 10 milliliters of peripheral blood, collected into EDTA-treated Vacutainer tubes. Ficoll-Paque density-gradient centrifugation was used to isolate PBMCs, with at least 6.5 million obtained per sample. Total RNA, at least 6 micrograms per sample, was extracted from PBMCs with Trizol reagent. For every donor, an aliquot of PBMCs went through flow cytometry to measure the percentages of naive CD45RAhigh/CD27high T cells. CDR1 MNHNY and CDR2 SVGAGI are derived from the germline V gene (reference sequence). Unmatched junction bases come to 6, with V trimmed by 5 bases and J by 3 bases. The CDR3 has 14 amino acids, counting the end cysteine and phenylalanine. Just CDR3 DNA is preserved here, 42 bases in frame from base 1. In this sample, this clonotype turned up a few times. The antigen this receptor binds is unknown. No clone much larger than this one lies a single base away; base qualities are absent.

Specimen: blood. In this chain, TRBV6-6 is recombined with TRBJ2-7, with 8 bases matching TRBD2. The receptor was isolated from an older woman in good health. The base sequence is TGTGCCAGCAGTACCGCCGGGACTAGCTACGAGCAGTACTTC. The translation is CASSTAGTSYEQYF.